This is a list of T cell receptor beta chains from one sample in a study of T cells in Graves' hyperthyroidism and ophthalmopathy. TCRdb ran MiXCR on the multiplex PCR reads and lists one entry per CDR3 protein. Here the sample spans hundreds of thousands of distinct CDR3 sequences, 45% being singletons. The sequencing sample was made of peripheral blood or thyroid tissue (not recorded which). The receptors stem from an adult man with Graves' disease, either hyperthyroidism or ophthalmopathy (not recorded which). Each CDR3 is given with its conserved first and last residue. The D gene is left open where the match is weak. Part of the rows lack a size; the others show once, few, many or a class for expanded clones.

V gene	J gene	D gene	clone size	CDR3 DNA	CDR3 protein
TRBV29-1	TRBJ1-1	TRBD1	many	TGCAGCGTCTGGACAGGCTCGGGCACTGAAGCTTTCTTT	CSVWTGSGTEAFF
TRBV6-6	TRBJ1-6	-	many	TGTGCCAGCAGCCCCAGAGGTTCACCCCTCCACTTT	CASSPRGSPLHF
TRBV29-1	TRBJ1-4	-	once	TGCAGCACCGGACGGAATGGAAAACTGTTTTTT	CSTGRNGKLFF
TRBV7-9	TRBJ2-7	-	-	TGTGCCAGCAGCTTAGGGGGGGGCGTTTACTTC	CASSLGGGVYF
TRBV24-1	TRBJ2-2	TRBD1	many	TGTGCCACCACACAGGGGGCGAACACCGGGGAGCTGTTTTTT	CATTQGANTGELFF
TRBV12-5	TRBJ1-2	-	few	TGTGCTAGTGGTTCGACAGCCCACTATGGCTACACCTTC	CASGSTAHYGYTF
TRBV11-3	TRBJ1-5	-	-	TGTGCCAGCAGCTTAGTCCAGGGCGATCAGCCCCAGCATTTT	CASSLVQGDQPQHF
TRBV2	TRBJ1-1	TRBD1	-	TGTGCCAGCAAGGATCTATATGGGACAGGGGCCACTGAAGCTTTCTTT	CASKDLYGTGATEAFF
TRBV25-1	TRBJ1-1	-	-	TGTGCCAGCAGTGAATATGACGGCTCGAACACTGAAGCTTTCTTT	CASSEYDGSNTEAFF
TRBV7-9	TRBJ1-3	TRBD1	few	TGTGCCAGCAGCTTAGCAACACAGGGGGCGTCTGGAAACACCATATATTTT	CASSLATQGASGNTIYF
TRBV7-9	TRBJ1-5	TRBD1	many	TGTGCCAGCAGCTTGTCTGGGACAGGTACTCAGCCCCAGCATTTT	CASSLSGTGTQPQHF
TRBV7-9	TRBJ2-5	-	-	TGTGCCAGCAGCTTAGGGAACGGGGAGGCCCAGTACTTC	CASSLGNGEAQYF
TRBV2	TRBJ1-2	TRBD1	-	TGTGCCAGCAGGGGGACAGGATTTTCCTATGGCTACACCTTC	CASRGTGFSYGYTF
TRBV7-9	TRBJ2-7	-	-	TGTGCCAGCAGGGATCGGCGGGTTTCCTACGAGCAGTACTTC	CASRDRRVSYEQYF
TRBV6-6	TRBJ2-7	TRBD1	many	TGTGCCAGCAGTTCCCCGACAGGGGGCAGGTCCTACGAGCAGTACTTC	CASSSPTGGRSYEQYF